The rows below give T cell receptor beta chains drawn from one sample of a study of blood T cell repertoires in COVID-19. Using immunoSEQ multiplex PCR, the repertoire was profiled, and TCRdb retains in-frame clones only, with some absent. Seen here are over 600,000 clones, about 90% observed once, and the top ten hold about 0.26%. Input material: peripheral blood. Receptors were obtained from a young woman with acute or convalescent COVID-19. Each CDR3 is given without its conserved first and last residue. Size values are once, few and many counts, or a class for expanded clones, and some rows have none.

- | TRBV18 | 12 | ASSPGGAVGELF
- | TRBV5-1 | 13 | ASSLSGAGGNEQF
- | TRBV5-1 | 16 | ASSLPPLLAPDTDTQY
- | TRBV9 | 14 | ASSVGGRSSGNTIY
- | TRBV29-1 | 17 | SVEDLRTGGKGATTEAF
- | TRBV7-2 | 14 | ASSLDPGGGVDEQY
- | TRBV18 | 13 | ASSPIGVGDTEAF
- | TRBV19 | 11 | ASSSTTGGGYT
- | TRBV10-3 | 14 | AISGPTGEGVYEQY
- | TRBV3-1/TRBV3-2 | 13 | ASSHQDRDTDTQY
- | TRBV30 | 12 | AWSGQGTGNTIY
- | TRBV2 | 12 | ASKPGQTNTEAF
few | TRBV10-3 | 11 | AIRTGADYGYT
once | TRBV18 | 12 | ASSPPSGETEAF
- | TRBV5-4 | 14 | ASSPRTSGVYNEQF
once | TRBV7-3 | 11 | ASSATGTYGYT
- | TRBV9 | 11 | ASSPAGGQPQH
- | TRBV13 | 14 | ASSPARQGAGGELF
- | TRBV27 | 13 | AGHRVEGYYNEQF
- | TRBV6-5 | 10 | ASSSDRVRAF
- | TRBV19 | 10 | ASSDWQETQY
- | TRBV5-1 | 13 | ASSLSSGYYNEQF
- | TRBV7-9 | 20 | ASSIGQGAPVASQSRWETQY
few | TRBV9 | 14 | ASSVATGQGAYGYT
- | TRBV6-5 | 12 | ASNLDRLNTEAF
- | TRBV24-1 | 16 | ATSESTGGPSSVYGYT
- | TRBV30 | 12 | AWSVQERIHGYT
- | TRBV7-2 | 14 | ASSQGVRSAAYEQY
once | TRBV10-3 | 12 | AISEYDRQGGYT
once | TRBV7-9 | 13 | ASSNRDRGADEQY
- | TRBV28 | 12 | ASSSTGSVETQY
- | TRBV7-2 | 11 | ASSPQTGVVQY
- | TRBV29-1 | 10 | SVQGWKTEAF
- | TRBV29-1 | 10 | SVEGDRDGYT
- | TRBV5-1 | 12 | ASRPDRGRTEAF
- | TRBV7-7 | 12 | ASSLLRGTDTQY
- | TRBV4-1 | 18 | ASSQDGYYRGGVFTGELF
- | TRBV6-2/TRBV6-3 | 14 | ASSFLPGQFYNEQF
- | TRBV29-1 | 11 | SVAGQSNQPQH
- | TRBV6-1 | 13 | ASSDNRGKGTEAF
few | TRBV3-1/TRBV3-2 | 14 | ASSQPGTGRDYGYT
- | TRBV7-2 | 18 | ASSSATGQGGLFSGNTIY
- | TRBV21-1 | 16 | ASSKFFQGHFNTGELF